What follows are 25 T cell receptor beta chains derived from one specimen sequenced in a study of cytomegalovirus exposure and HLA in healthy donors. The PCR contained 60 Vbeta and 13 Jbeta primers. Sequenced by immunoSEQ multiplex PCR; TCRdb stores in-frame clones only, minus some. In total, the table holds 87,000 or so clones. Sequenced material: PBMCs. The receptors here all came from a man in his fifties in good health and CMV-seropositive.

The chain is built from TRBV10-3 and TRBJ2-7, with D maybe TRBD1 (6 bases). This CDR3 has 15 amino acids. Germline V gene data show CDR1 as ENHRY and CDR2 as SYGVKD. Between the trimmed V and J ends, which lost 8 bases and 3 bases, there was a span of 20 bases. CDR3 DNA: TGTGCCATCTCTCAGCCCCCGGGACAACACTACGAGCAGTACTTC. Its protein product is CAISQPPGQHYEQYF.

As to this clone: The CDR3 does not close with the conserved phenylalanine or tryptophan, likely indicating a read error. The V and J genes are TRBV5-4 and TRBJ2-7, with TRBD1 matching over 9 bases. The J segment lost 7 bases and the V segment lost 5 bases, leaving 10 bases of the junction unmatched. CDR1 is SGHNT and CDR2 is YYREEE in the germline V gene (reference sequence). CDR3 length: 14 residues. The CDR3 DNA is TGTGCCAGCAGTTCGGGACAGGGTGTTCCTGAGCAGTACGCC. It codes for CASSSGQGVPEQYA.

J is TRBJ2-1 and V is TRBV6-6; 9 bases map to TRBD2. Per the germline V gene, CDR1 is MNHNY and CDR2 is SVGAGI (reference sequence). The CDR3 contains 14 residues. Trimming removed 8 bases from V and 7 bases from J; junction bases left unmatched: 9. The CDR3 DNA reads TGTGCCAGCTCCTGGGCTAGCGGGGTGAATGAGCAGTTCTTC. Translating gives CASSWASGVNEQFF.

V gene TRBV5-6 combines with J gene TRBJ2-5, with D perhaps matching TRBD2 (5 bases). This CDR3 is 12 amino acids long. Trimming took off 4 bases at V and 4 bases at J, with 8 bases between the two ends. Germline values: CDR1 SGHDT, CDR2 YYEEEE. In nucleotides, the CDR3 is TGTGCCAGCAGCCCGGGGTCAGAGACCCAGTACTTC. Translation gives CASSPGSETQYF.

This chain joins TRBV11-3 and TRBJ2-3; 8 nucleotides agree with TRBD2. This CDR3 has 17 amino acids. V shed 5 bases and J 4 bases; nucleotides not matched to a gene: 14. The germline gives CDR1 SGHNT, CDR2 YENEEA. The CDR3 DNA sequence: TGTGCCAGCAGCGGGCGAGTTGCGGGAGGCGGGGCAGATACGCAGTATTTT. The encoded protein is CASSGRVAGGGADTQYF. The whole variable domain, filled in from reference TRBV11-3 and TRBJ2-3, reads EAGVVQSPRYKIIEKKQPVAFWCNPISGHNTLYWYLQNLGQGPELLIRYENEEAVDDSQLPKDRFSAERLKGVDSTLKIQPAELGDSAVYLCASSGRVAGGGADTQYFGPGTRLTVL.

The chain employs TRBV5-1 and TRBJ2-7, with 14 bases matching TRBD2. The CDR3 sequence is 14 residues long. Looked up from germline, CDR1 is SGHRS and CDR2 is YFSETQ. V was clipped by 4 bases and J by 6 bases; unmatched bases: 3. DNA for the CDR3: TGCGCCAGCAGCCACGGACTAGCGGGAGGCGAGCAGTACGTC. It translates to CASSHGLAGGEQYV.

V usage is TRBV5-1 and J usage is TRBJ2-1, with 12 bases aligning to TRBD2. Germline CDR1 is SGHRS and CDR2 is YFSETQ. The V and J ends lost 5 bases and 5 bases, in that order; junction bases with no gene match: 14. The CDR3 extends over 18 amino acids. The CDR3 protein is CASRPKAAGLAGNNEQFF. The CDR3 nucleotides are TGCGCCAGCAGACCAAAAGCCGCTGGACTAGCGGGAAACAATGAGCAGTTCTTC.

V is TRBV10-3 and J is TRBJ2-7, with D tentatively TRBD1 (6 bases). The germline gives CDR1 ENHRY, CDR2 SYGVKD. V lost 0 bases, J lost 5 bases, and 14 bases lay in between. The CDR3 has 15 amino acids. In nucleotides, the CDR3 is TGTGCCATCAGTGAGTCGACAGGCAGGGTGAACGAGCAGTACTTC. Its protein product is CAISESTGRVNEQYF.

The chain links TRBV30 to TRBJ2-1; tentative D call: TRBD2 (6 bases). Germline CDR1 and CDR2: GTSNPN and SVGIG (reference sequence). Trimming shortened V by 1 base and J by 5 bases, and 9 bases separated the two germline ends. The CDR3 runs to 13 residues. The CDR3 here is CAWSEGLHNEQFF. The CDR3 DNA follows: TGTGCCTGGAGTGAGGGACTTCACAATGAGCAGTTCTTC.

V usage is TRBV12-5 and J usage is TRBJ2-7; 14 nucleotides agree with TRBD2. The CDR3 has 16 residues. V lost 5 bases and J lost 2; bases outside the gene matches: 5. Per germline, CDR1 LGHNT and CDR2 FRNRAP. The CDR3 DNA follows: TGTGCTAGTGGTCCCCCGGGACTAGCGGGAGCCTACGAGCAGTACTTC. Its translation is CASGPPGLAGAYEQYF. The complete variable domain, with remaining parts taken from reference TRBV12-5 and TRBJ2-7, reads DARVTQTPRHKVTEMGQEVTMRCQPILGHNTVFWYRQTMMQGLELLAYFRNRAPLDDSGMPKDRFSAEMPDATLATLKIQPSEPRDSAVYFCASGPPGLAGAYEQYFGPGTRLTVT.

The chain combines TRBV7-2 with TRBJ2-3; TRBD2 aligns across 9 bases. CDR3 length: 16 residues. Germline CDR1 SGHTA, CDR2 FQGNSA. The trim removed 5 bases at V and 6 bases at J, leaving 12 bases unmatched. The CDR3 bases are TGTGCCAGCAGCCCAGACTTGACTAGCGGAGGGGATACGCAGTATTTT. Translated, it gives CASSPDLTSGGDTQYF.

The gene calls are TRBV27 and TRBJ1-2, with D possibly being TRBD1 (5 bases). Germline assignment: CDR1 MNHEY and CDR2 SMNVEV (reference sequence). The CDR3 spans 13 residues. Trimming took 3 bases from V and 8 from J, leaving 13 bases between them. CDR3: CASSFRGELGYTF. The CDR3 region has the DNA TGTGCCAGCAGTTTTCGGGGGGAATTAGGCTACACCTTC.

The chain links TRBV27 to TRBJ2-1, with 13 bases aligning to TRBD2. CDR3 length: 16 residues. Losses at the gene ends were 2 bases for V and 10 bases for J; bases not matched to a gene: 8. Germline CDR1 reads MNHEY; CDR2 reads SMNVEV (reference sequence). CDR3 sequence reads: CASSLGLAGAIGEQFF. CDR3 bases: TGTGCCAGCAGTTTAGGACTAGCGGGAGCTATAGGGGAGCAGTTCTTC.

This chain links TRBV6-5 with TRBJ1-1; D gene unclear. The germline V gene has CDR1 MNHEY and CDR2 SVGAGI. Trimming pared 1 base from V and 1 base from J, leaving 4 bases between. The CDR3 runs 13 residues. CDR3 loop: CASSYLSNTEAFF. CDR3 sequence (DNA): TGTGCCAGCAGTTACTTATCGAACACTGAAGCTTTCTTT.

CDR3 region: CASSFSQAGSDQPQHF. CDR3 DNA sequence: TGTGCCAGCAGCTTCTCCCAAGCGGGGAGCGACCAGCCCCAGCATTTT. The chain couples TRBV7-2 to TRBJ1-5; no reliable D call. CDR1 is SGHTA and CDR2 is FQGNSA in the germline V gene. V dropped 3 bases and J dropped 7 bases, with 19 bases sitting between them. CDR3 length equals 16 residues.

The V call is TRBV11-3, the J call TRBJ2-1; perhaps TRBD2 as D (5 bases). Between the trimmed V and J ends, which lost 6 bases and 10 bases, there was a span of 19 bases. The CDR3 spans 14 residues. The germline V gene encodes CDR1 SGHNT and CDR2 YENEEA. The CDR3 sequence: CASSSIRGRWEQFF. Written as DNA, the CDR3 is TGTGCCAGCAGTTCGATACGGGGTCGCTGGGAGCAGTTCTTC.

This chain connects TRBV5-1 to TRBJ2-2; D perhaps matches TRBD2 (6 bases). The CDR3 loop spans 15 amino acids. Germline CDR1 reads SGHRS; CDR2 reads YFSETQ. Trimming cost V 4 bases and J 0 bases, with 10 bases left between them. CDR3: CASSPGLPNTGELFF. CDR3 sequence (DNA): TGCGCCAGCAGCCCCGGACTACCGAACACCGGGGAGCTGTTTTTT. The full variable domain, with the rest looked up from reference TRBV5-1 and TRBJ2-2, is KAGVTQTPRYLIKTRGQQVTLSCSPISGHRSVSWYQQTPGQGLQFLFEYFSETQRNKGNFPGRFSGRQFSNSRSEMNVSTLELGDSALYLCASSPGLPNTGELFFGEGSRLTVL.

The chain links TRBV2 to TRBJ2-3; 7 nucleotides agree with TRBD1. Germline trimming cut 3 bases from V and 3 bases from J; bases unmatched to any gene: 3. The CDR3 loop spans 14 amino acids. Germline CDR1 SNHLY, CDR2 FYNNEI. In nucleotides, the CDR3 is TGTGCCAGCAGTGAGACGACAGGGACAGATACGCAGTATTTT. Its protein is CASSETTGTDTQYF.

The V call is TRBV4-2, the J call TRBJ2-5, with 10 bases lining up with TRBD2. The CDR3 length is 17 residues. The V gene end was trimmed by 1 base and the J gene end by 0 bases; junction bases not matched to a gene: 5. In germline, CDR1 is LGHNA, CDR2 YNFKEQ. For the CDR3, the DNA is TGTGCCAGCAGCCAAGTACTAGCGGGAACCAACCAAGAGACCCAGTACTTC. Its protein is CASSQVLAGTNQETQYF.

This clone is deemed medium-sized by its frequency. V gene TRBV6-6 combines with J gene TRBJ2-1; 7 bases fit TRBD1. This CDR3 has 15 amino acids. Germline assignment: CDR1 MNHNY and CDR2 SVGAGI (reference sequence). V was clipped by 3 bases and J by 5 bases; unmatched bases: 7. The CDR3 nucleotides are TGTGCCAGCAGTTATCGTCGGGACAGCGACAATGAGCAGTTCTTC. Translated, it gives CASSYRRDSDNEQFF.

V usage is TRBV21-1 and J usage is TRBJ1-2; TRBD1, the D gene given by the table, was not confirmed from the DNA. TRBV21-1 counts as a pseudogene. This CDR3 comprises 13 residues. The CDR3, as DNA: TGTGCCAGCAGCAATAGGGGCCACTATGGCTACACCTTC. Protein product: CASSNRGHYGYTF.

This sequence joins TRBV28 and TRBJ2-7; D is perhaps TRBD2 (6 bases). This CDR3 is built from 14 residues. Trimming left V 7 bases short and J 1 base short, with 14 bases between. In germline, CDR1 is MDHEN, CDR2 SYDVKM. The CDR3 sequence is CASTVAGLSYEQYF. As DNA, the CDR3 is TGTGCCAGCACAGTGGCGGGACTTTCCTACGAGCAGTACTTC.

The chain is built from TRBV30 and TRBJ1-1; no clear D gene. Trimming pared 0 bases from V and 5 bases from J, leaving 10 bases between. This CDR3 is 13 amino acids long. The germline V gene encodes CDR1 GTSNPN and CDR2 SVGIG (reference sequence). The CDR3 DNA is TGTGCCTGGAGTGTACTCTACGGTACTGAAGCTTTCTTT. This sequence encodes CAWSVLYGTEAFF.

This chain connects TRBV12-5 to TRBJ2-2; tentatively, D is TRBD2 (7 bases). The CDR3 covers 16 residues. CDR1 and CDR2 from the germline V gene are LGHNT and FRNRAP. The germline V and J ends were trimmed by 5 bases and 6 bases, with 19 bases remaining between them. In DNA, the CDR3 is TGTGCTAGTGGTAGGGGGGGCGAAAACCTTGCCGGGGAGCTGTTTTTT. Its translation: CASGRGGENLAGELFF.

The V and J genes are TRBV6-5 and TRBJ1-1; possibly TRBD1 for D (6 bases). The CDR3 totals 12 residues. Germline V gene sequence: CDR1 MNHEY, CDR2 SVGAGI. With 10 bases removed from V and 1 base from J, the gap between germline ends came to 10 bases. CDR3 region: CATKTGNTEAFF. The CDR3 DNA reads TGTGCCACCAAGACAGGGAACACTGAAGCTTTCTTT.